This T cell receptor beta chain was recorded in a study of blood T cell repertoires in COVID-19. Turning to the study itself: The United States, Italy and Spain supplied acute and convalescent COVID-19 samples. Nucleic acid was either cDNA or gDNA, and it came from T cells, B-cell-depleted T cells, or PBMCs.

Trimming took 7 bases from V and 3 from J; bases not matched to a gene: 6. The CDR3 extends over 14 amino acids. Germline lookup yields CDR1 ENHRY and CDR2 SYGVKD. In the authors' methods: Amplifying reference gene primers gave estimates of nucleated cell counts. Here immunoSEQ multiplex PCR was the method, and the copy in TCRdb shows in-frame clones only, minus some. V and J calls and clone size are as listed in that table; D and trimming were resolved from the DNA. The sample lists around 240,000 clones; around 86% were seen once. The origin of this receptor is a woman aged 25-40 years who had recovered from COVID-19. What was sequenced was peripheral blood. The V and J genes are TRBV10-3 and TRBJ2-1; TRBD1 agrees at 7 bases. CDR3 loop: CAIKRDSFYNEQFF. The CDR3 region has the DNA TGTGCCATCAAAAGGGACAGTTTCTACAATGAGCAGTTCTTC.